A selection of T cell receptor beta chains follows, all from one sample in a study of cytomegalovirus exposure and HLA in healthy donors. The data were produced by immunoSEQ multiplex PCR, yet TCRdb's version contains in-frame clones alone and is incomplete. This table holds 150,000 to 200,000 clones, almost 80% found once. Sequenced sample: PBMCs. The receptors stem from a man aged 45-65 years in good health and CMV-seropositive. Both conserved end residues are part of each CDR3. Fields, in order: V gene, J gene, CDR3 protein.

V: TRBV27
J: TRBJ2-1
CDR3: CASPLWGPRFF

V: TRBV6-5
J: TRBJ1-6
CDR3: CASSYSDSGNNSPLHF

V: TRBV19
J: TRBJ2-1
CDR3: CASSITGQGLYNEQFF

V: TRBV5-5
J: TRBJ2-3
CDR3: CASRATSGGITDTQYF

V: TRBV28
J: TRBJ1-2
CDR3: CASSSQGNGYTF

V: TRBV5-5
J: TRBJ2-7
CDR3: CASNPGAKREYF

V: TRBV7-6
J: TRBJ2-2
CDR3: CASSSTPLWTSGGAGGELFF

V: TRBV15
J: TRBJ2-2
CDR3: CATSYPSGGVGGELFF

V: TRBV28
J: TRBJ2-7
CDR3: CASSLFGEAYEQYF

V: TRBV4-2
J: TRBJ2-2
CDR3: CASSQDRGNTGELFF

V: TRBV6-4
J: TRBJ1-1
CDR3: CASSDRQGTEAFF

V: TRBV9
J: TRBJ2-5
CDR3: CASSGTRTSGWETQYF

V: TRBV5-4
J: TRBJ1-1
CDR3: CASRITAYSEAFF

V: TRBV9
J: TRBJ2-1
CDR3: CASSVEAGSYNEQFF

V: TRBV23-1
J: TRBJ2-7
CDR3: CASPPTGGYEQYF

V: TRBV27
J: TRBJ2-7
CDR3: CASSLYGVSLGEQYF

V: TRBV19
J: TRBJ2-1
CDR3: CASGEGTGRLGEQFF

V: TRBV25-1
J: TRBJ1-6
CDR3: CASSDQAGGSPLHF

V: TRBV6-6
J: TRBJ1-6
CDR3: CASSYSTGYTSPLHF

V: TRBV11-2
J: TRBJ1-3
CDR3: CASSLDGGRFSGNTIYF

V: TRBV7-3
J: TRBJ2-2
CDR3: CASSLAITGELFF

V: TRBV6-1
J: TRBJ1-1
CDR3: CASRRTGMNTEAFF

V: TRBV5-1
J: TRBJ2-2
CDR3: CASSPRTDRVPGELFF

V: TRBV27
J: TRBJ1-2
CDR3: CASSPGQGTYGYTF